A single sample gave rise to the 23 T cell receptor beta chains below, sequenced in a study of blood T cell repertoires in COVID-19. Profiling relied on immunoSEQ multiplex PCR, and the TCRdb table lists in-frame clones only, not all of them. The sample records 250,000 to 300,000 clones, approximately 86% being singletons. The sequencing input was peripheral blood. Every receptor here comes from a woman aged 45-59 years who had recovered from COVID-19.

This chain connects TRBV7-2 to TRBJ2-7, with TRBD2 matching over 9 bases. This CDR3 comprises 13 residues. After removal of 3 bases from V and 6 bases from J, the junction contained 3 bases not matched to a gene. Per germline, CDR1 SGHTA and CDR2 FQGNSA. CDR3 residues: CASSFSRGGEQYF. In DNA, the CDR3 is TGTGCCAGCAGCTTTTCGCGGGGGGGCGAGCAGTACTTC.

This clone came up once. The CDR3 sequence is CASSKADWQASNQPQHF. In nucleotides, the CDR3 is TGTGCCAGCAGCAAAGCAGATTGGCAGGCCAGCAATCAGCCCCAGCATTTT. The V call is TRBV21-1, the J call TRBJ1-5; TRBD1 is the table's D call and was not checked against the DNA. TRBV21-1 is listed as a pseudogene. The CDR3 runs to 17 residues.

The CDR3 here is CAWADGYTQYF. The CDR3 DNA reads TGTGCCTGGGCAGACGGGTATACGCAGTATTTT. This rearrangement joins TRBV30 to TRBJ2-3; D remains unclear. This CDR3 is 11 amino acids long. Germline V gene lookup returns CDR1 GTSNPN and CDR2 SVGIG (reference sequence). V shed 5 bases and J shed 7 bases, with 10 bases lying between them.

This chain's CDR3 is CAISVSGRLETQYF. CDR3 nucleotides: TGTGCCATCAGTGTCAGCGGGAGGTTGGAGACCCAGTACTTC. The rearrangement links TRBV10-3 to TRBJ2-5; 9 bases are a match to TRBD2. This CDR3 is built from 14 residues. Unmatched junction bases numbered 5, after V lost 4 bases and J lost 5 bases. Per the germline V gene, CDR1 is ENHRY and CDR2 is SYGVKD.

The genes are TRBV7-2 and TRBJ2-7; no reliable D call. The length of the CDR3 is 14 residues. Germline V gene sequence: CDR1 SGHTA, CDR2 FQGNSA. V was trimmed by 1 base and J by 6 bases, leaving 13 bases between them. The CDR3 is CASSLVGPPTEQYF. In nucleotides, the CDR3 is TGTGCCAGCAGCTTAGTTGGGCCACCGACCGAGCAGTACTTC.

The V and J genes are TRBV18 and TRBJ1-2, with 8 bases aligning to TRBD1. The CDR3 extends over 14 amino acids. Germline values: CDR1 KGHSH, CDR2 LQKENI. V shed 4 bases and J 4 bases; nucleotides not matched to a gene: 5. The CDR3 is CASSQLGQAYGYTF. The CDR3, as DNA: TGTGCCAGCTCACAGTTGGGACAGGCCTATGGCTACACCTTC.

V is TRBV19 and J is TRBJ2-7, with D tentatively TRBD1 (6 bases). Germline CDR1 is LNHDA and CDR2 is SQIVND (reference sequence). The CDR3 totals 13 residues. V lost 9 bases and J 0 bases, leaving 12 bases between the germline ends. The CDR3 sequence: CASRDTSSYEQYF. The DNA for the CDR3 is TGTGCCAGCCGGGACACGAGCTCCTACGAGCAGTACTTC.

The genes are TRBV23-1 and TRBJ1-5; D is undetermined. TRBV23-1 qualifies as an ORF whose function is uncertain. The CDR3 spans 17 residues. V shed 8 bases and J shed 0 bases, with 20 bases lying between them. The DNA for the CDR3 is TGCGCCAGCGGCCGTGGTATGTGGGCCCATAGCAATCAGCCCCAGCATTTT. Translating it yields CASGRGMWAHSNQPQHF.

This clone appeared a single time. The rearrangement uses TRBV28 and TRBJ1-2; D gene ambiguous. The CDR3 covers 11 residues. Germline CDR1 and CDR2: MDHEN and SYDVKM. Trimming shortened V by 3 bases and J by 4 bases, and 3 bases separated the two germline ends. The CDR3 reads CASSFFYGYTF. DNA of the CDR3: TGTGCCAGCAGTTTCTTCTATGGCTACACCTTC.

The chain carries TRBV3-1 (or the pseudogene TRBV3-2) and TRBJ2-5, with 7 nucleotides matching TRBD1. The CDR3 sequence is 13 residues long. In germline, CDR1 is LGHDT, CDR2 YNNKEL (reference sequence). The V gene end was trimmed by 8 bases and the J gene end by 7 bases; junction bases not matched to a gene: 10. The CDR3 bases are TGTGCCAGCCTTCGACAGGGCGATGGGACCCAGTACTTC. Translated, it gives CASLRQGDGTQYF.

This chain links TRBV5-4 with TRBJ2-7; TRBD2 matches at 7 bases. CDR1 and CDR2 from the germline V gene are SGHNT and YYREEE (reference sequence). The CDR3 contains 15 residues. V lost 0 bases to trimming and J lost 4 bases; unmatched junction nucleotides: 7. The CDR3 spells CASSLGGGPFYEQYF. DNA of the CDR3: TGTGCCAGCAGCTTGGGGGGGGGTCCTTTTTACGAGCAGTACTTC. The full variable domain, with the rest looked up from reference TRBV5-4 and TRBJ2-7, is ETGVTQSPTHLIKTRGQQVTLRCSSQSGHNTVSWYQQALGQGPQFIFQYYREEENGRGNFPPRFSGLQFPNYSSELNVNALELDDSALYLCASSLGGGPFYEQYFGPGTRLTVT.

The CDR3 reads CASTHGAVNDIQYF. DNA of the CDR3: TGCGCCAGCACCCATGGGGCAGTCAATGACATTCAGTACTTC. The chain links TRBV5-1 to TRBJ2-4, with D possibly being TRBD1 (5 bases). V was cut by 6 bases and J by 8 bases, with 18 bases left in between. This CDR3 is built from 14 residues. Germline V gene data show CDR1 as SGHRS and CDR2 as YFSETQ.

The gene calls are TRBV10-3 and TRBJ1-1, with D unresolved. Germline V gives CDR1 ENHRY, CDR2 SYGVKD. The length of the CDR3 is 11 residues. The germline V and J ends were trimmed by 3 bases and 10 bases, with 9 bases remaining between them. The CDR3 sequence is CAISDRGSAFF. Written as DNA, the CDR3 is TGTGCCATCAGTGACAGAGGGTCAGCTTTCTTT.

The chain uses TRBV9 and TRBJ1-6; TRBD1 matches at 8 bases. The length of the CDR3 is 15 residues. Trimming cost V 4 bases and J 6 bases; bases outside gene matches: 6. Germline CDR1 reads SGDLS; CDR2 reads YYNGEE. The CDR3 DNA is TGTGCCAGCAGCCCTCGGACAGGGTTTAATTCACCCCTCCACTTT. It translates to CASSPRTGFNSPLHF.

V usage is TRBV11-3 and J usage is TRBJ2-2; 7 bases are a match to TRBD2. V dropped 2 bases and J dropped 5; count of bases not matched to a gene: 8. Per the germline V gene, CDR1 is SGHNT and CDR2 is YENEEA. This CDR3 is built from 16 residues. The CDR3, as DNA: TGTGCCAGCAGCTTAAGGGGCGGGGGACGTACCGGGGAGCTGTTTTTT. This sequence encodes CASSLRGGGRTGELFF.

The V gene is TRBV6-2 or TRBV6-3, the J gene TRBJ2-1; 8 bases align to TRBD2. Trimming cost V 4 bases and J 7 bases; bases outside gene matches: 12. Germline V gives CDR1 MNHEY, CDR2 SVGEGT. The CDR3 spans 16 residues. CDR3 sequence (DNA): TGTGCCAGCAGTTCGCCTTGGGCGGGGGGTAGGAATGAGCAGTTCTTC. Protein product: CASSSPWAGGRNEQFF.

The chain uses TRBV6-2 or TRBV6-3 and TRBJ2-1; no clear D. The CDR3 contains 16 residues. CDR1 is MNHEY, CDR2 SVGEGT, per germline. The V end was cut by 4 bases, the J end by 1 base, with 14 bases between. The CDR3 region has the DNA TGTGCCAGCAGTTCTCCTTCCACGAGATCCTACAATGAGCAGTTCTTC. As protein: CASSSPSTRSYNEQFF.

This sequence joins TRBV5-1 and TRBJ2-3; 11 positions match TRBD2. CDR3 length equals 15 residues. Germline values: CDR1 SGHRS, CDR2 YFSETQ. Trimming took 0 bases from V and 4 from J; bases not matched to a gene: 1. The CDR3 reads CASSLEGLAADTQYF. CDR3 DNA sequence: TGCGCCAGCAGCTTGGAGGGACTAGCGGCAGATACGCAGTATTTT.

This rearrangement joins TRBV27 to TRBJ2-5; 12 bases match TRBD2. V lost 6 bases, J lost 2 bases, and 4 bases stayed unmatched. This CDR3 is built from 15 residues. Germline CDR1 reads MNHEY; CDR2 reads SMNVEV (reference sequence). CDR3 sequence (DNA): TGTGCCAGCAGGGGAGGACTAGCGGGACAAGAGACCCAGTACTTC. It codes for CASRGGLAGQETQYF.

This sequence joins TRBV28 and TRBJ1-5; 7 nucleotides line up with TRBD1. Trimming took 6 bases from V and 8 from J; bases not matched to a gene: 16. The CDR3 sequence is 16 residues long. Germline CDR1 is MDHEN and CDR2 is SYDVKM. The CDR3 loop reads CASSRSGRGVREPQHF. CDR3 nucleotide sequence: TGTGCCAGCAGCCGGTCGGGCAGGGGGGTGAGGGAGCCCCAGCATTTT.

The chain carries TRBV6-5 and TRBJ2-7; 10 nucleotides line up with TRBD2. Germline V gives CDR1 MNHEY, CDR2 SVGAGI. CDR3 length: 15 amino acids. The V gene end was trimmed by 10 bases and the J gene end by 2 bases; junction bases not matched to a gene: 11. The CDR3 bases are TGTGCCACCTTAGCACTAGCGGGACCTACCTACGAGCAGTACTTC. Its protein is CATLALAGPTYEQYF.

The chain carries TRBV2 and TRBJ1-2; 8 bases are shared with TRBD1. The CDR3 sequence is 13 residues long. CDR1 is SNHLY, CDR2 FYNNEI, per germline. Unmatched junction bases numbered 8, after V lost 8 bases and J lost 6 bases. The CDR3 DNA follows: TGTGCCAGCGACTCGGCACAGGGGGATGGCTACACCTTC. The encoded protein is CASDSAQGDGYTF.

The CDR3 region is CASSHSGNTEAFF. The CDR3 coding sequence is TGTGCCAGCAGCCATTCCGGGAACACTGAAGCTTTCTTT. V and J are TRBV14 and TRBJ1-1, with no clear D. V lost 3 bases to trimming and J lost 1 base, with 6 bases between them. Germline V lookup: CDR1 SGHDN, CDR2 FVKESK. The length of the CDR3 is 13 residues.